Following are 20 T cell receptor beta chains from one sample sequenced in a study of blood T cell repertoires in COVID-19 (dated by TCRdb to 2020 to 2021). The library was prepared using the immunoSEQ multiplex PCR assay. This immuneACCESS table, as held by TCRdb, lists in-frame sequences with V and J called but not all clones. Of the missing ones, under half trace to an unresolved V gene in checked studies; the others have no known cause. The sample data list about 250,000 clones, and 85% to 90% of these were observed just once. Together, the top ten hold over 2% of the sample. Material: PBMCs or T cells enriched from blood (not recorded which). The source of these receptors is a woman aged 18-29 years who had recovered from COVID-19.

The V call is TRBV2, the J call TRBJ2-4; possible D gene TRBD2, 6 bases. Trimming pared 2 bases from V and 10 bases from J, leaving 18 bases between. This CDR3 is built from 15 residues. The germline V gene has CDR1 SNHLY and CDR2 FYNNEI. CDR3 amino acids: CASSESPVGGRIQYF. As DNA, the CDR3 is TGTGCCAGCAGTGAAAGTCCGGTTGGGGGGAGGATTCAGTACTTC.

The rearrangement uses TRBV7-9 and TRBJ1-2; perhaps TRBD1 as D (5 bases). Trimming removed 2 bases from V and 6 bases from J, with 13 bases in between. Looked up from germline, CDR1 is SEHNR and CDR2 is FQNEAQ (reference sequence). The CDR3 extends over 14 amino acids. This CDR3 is CASSLRAGIDGYTF. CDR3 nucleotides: TGTGCCAGCAGCTTAAGGGCAGGGATCGATGGCTACACCTTC.

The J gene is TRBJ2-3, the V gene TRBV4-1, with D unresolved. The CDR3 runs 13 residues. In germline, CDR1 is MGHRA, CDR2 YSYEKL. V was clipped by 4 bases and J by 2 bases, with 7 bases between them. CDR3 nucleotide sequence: TGCGCCAGCAGCCCCCCCTACACAGATACGCAGTATTTT. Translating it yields CASSPPYTDTQYF.

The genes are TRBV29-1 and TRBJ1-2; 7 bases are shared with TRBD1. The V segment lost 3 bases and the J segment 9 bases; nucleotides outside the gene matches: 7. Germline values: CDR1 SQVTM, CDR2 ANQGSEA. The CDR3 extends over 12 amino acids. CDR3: CSVETGSTSYTF. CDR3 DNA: TGCAGCGTTGAGACAGGGAGTACTAGCTACACCTTC. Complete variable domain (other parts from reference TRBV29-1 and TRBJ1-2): SAVISQKPSRDICQRGTSLTIQCQVDSQVTMMFWYRQQPGQSLTLIATANQGSEATYESGFVIDKFPISRPNLTFSTLTVSNMSPEDSSIYLCSVETGSTSYTFGSGTRLTVV.

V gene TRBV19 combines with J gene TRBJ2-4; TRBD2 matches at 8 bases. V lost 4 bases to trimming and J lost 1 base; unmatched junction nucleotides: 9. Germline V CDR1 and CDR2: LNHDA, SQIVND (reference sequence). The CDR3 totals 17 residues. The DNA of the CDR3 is TGTGCCAGTAGTAATCCGAGCGGGGGAGGGGCCAAAAACATTCAGTACTTC. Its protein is CASSNPSGGGAKNIQYF.

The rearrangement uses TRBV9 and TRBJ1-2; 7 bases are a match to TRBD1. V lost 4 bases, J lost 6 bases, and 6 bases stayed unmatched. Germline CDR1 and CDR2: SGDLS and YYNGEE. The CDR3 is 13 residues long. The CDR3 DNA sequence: TGTGCCAGCAGCTCAGGGGGAGGAGATGGCTACACCTTC. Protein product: CASSSGGGDGYTF.

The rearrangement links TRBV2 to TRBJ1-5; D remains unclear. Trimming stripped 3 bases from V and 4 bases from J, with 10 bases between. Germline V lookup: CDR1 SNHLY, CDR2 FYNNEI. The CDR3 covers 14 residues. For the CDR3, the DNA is TGTGCCAGCAGTGAGGCGGCAGCTAATCAGCCCCAGCATTTT. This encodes CASSEAAANQPQHF.

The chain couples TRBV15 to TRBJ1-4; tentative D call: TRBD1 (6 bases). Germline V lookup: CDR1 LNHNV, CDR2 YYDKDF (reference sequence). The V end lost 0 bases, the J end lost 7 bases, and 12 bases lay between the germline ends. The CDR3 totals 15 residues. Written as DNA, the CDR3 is TGTGCCACCAGCAGAGAACAGGGTTTTGTTGAAAAACTGTTTTTT. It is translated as CATSREQGFVEKLFF.

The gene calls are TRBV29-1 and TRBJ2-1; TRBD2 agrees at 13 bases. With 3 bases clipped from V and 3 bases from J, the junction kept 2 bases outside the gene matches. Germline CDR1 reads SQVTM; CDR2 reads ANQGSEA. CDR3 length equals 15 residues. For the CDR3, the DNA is TGCAGCGTTGAGGGACTAGCGGGGAACTACAATGAGCAGTTCTTC. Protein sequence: CSVEGLAGNYNEQFF.

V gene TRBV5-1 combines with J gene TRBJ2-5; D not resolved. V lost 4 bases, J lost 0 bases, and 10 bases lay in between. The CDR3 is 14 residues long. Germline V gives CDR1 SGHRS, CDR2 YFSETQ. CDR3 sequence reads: CASSPQAHQETQYF. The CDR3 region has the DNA TGCGCCAGCAGCCCCCAAGCGCACCAAGAGACCCAGTACTTC.

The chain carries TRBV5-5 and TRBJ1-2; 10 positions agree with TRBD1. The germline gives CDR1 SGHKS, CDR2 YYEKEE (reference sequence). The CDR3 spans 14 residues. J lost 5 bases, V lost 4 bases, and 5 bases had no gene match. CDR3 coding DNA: TGTGCCAGCAGCCCGGGACAGGGGAATTATGGCTACACCTTC. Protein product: CASSPGQGNYGYTF.

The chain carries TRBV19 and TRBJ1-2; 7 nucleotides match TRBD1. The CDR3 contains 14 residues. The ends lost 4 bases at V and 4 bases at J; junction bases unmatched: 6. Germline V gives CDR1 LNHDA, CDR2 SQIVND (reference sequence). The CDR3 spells CASSTGTDFYGYTF. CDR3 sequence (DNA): TGTGCCAGTAGTACCGGGACAGACTTCTATGGCTACACCTTC.

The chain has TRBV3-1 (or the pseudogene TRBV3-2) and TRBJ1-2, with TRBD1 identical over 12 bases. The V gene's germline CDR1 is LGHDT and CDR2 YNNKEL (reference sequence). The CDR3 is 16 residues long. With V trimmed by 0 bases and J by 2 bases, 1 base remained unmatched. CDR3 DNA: TGTGCCAGCAGCCAAGATGGGACAGGGGGCAACTATGGCTACACCTTC. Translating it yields CASSQDGTGGNYGYTF.

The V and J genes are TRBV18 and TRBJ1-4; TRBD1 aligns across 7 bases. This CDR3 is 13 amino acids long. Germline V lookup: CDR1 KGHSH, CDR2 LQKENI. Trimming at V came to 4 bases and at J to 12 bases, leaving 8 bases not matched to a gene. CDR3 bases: TGTGCCAGCTCACGGGACAGAACGGCGGAACTGTTTTTT. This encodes CASSRDRTAELFF. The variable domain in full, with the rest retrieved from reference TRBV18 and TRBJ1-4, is NAGVMQNPRHLVRRRGQEARLRCSPMKGHSHVYWYRQLPEEGLKFMVYLQKENIIDESGMPKERFSAEFPKEGPSILRIQQVVRGDSAAYFCASSRDRTAELFFGSGTQLSVL.

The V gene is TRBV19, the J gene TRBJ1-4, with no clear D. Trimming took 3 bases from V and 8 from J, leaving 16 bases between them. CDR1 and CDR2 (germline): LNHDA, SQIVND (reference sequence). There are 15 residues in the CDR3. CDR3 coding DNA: TGTGCCAGTAGTATCGTCAGGTCGTTTCCAGAAAAACTGTTTTTT. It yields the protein CASSIVRSFPEKLFF.

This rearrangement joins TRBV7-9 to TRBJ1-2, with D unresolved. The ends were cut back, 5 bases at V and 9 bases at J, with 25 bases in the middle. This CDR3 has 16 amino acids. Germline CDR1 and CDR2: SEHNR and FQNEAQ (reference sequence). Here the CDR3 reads CASSQTDGKGSYSYTF. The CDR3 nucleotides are TGTGCCAGCAGCCAAACTGACGGGAAGGGAAGTTATAGCTACACCTTC. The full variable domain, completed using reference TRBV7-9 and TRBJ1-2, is DTGVSQNPRHKITKRGQNVTFRCDPISEHNRLYWYRQTLGQGPEFLTYFQNEAQLEKSRLLSDRFSAERPKGSFSTLEIQRTEQGDSAMYLCASSQTDGKGSYSYTFGSGTRLTVV.

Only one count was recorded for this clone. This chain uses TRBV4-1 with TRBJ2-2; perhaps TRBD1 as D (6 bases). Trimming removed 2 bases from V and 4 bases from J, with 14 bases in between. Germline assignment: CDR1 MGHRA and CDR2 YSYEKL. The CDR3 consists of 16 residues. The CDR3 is CASSQSVQGPTGELFF. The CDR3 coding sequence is TGCGCCAGCAGCCAAAGCGTACAGGGACCCACCGGGGAGCTGTTTTTT.

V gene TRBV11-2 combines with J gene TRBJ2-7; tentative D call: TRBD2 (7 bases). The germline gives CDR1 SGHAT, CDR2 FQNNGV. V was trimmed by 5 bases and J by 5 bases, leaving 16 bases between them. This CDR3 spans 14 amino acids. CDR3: CASSGGVQGNEQYF. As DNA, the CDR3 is TGTGCCAGCAGCGGGGGGGTACAGGGAAACGAGCAGTACTTC.

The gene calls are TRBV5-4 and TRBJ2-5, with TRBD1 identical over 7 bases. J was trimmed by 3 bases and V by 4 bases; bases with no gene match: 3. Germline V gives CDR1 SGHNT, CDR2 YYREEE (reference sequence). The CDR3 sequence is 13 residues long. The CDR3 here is CASSRDSKETQYF. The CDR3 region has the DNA TGTGCCAGCAGCCGGGACAGTAAAGAGACCCAGTACTTC.

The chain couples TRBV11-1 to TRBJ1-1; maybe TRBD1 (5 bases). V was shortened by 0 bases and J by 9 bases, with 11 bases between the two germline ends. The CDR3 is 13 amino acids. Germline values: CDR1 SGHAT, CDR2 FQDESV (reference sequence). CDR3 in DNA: TGTGCCAGCAGCTTAGCGTCGGGGGATAAAGCTTTCTTT. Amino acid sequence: CASSLASGDKAFF.